The sequence of this TCR beta chain was determined in a study of neurological immune-mediated disorders. V shed 6 bases, J shed 11 bases, and the junction held 12 bases outside the gene matches. Germline CDR1 MGHRA, CDR2 YSYEKL. The CDR3 is made up of 14 amino acids. cDNA synthesis was performed by 5'RACE with 10-nucleotide random UMIs. Sequencing runs each generated in excess of 160 million TCR-beta sequences derived from 15-18 subjects. Each CDR3 protein is one row after TCRdb ran MiXCR on the 5' RACE reads. The sample has about 14,000 distinct CDR3 sequences, about 9.4% seen once. The material sequenced was PBMCs. This chain links TRBV4-1 with TRBJ1-1; 10 bases line up with TRBD1. The clonotype comes from a woman aged 40-49 years in good health. CDR3 nucleotides: TGCGCCAGCAGTAAAATGGCGTCGGGACAGGGGGCTTTCTTT. Its translation is CASSKMASGQGAFF.